The source of this TCR beta chain is a study of T cells in Graves' hyperthyroidism and ophthalmopathy. The CDR3 runs to 17 residues. CDR1 and CDR2 from the germline V gene are SGHAT and FQNNGV. V trimming: 5 bases; J trimming: 0 bases; junction bases outside the gene matches: 11. It was RNA transcripts that yielded the amplified TCR beta CDR3 regions. The primer set for the first-round RT-PCR of the TCR CDR3 was HTBI. TCRdb analysed the multiplex PCR reads with MiXCR anew, one entry per CDR3 protein. Of 550,000 to 600,000 distinct CDR3 sequences detected, about 43% appear once; the ten largest clones hold around 20%. This clonotype showed up many times.

This sequence originates from an adult woman with Graves' disease, either hyperthyroidism or ophthalmopathy (not recorded which). Sequencing input: peripheral blood or thyroid tissue (not recorded which). The chain has TRBV11-2 and TRBJ2-7; TRBD1 matches 9 bases. The CDR3 region has the DNA TGTGCCAGCAGCAGGAGATCCGGGACAGGGACCTCCTACGAGCAGTACTTC. This translates into CASSRRSGTGTSYEQYF.